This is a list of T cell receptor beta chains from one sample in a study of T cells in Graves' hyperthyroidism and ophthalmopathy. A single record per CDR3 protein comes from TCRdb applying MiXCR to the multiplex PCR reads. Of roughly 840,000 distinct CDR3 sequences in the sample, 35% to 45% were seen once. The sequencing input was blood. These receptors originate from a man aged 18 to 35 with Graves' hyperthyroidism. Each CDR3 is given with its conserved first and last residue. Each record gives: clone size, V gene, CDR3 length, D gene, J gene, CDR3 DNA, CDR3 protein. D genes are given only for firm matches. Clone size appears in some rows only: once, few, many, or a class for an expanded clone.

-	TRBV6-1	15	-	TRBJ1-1	TGTGCCAGCAGTTACACAGTTCTAGGCGGCACTGAAGCTTTCTTT	CASSYTVLGGTEAFF
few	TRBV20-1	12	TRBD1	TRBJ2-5	TGCAGTGCTTACAGGGGGCTGGAGACCCAGTACTTC	CSAYRGLETQYF
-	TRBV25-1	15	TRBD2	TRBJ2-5	TGTGCCAGCAGTGAATTAAGCGGGGCTCAAGAGACCCAGTACTTC	CASSELSGAQETQYF
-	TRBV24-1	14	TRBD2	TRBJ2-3	TGTGCCACCAGTGATCCGGGGGGGACGGGTGAGCAGTATTTT	CATSDPGGTGEQYF
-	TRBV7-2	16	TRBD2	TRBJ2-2	TGTGCCAGCAGCCCTCGACTAGCGGGGGGGCTCGGGGAGCTGCTTTTT	CASSPRLAGGLGELLF
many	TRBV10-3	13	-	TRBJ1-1	TGTGCCATCAGTGCGATCCAGAACACTGAAGCTTTCTTT	CAISAIQNTEAFF
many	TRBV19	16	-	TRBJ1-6	TGTGCCAGTAGTATAGCGGCAGCGAACGGGAATTCGCCCCTCCACTTT	CASSIAAANGNSPLHF
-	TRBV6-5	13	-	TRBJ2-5	TGTGCCAGCTCAACCGGGGGGCTGGAGACCCAGTACTTC	CASSTGGLETQYF
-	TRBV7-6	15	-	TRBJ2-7	TGTGCCAGCAGCTTAGCGCGGGGGCAGGACGACGAGCAGTACTTC	CASSLARGQDDEQYF
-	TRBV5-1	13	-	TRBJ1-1	TGCGCCAGCAGTGGAACAATGAACACTGAAGCTTTCTTT	CASSGTMNTEAFF
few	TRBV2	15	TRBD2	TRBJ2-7	TGTGCCAGCAGTTTAGGGCCTAGCGGGAGATACGAGCAGTACTTC	CASSLGPSGRYEQYF
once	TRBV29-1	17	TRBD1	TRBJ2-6	TGCAGCGTTGACGTCGGGACAGGGAAATCTGGGGCCAACGTCCTGACTTTC	CSVDVGTGKSGANVLTF
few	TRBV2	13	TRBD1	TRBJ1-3	TGTGCCAGCAGTGAGGGACAGGGAAACACCATATATTTT	CASSEGQGNTIYF
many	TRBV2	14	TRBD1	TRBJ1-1	TGTGCCAGCACTGGACAGGTAGGGAACACTGAAGCTTTCTTT	CASTGQVGNTEAFF
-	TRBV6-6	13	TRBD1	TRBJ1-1	TGTGCCAGCAGGATACAGGGGTCCACTGAAGCTTTCTTT	CASRIQGSTEAFF
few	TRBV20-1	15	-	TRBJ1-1	TGCAGTGCTAGAGACCTTTTGGGGCAGAGGCCTGAAGCTTTCTTT	CSARDLLGQRPEAFF
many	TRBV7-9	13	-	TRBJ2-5	TGTGCCAGCAGCTTAGGGGACGGAAAGACCCAGTACTTC	CASSLGDGKTQYF
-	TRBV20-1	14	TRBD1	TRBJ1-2	TGCAGTGCTACCTCGGGACAGGGGGCTTATGGCTACACCTTC	CSATSGQGAYGYTF
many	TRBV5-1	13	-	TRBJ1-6	TGCGCCAGCAGCTTGGGCCCCAATTCACCCCTCCACTTT	CASSLGPNSPLHF
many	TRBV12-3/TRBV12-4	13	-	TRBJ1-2	TGTGCCAGCAGTTTCGAAGGGCCAAATGGCTACACCTTC	CASSFEGPNGYTF
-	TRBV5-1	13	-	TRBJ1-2	TGCGCCAGCAGCTTCGACAGGACCTATGGCTACACCTTC	CASSFDRTYGYTF
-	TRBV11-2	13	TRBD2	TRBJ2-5	TGTGCCAGCGCGACTAGCTTTCAAGAGACCCAGTACTTC	CASATSFQETQYF
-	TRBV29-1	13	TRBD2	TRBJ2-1	TGCAGCTTCCCGACTAGCGGGATCGATGAGCAGTTCTTC	CSFPTSGIDEQFF
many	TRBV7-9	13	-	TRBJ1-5	TGTGCCAGCAGCTCCGTCGGAAATCAGCCCCAGCATTTT	CASSSVGNQPQHF
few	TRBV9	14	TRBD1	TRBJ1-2	TGTGCCGGCAGCGTAGGGGACAGGGACTATGGCTACACCTTC	CAGSVGDRDYGYTF
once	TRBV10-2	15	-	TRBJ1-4	TGCGCCAGCAGTGGGATCGGGCAGGGAGGTGAAAAACTGTTTTTT	CASSGIGQGGEKLFF
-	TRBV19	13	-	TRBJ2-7	TGTGCCAGTAGTGAACAGAAAGCGAACGAGCAGTACTTC	CASSEQKANEQYF
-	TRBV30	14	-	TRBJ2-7	TGTGCCTGGAGTGCCAGAGGACTATTCCACGAGCAGTACTTC	CAWSARGLFHEQYF
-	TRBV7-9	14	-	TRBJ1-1	TGTGCCAGCAGCCATTATTCACCTCCAACTGAAGCTTTCTTT	CASSHYSPPTEAFF
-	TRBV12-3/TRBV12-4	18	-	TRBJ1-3	TGTGCCAGCAGTTTAATTCCTCGGCTTGGAGTCTCTGGAAACACCATATATTTT	CASSLIPRLGVSGNTIYF
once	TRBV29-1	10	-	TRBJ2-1	TGCAGCGCCGTGTTTAATGAGCAGTTCTTC	CSAVFNEQFF
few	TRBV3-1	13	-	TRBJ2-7	TGTGCCAGCTCCTTGAATGGGGCCGACGAGCAGTACTTC	CASSLNGADEQYF
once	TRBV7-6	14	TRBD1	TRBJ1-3	TGTGCCAGCAGCGGCCGGGACAGGGGAAACACCATATATTTT	CASSGRDRGNTIYF
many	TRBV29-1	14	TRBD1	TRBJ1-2	TGCAGCGTGACACGGGACAGGGGAAACTATGGCTACACCTTC	CSVTRDRGNYGYTF
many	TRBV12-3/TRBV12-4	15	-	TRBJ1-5	TGTGCCAGCAGCATTACAGGGAGAGAGGAACAGCCCCAGCATTTT	CASSITGREEQPQHF
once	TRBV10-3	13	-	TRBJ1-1	TGTGCCAGCAGCGCTGAATGGAACACTGAAGCTTTCTTT	CASSAEWNTEAFF
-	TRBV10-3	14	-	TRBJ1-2	TGTGCCATCAGTGCACAGACCCCTAACTATGGCTACACCTTC	CAISAQTPNYGYTF
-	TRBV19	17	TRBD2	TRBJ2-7	TGTGCCAGTAGTGCCTCCGGGACTAGCGGGAGACCCTACGAGCAGTACTTC	CASSASGTSGRPYEQYF
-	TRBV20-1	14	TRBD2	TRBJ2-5	TGCAGTGCTCAAGCGGGGGGAGTCTCGGAGACCCAGTACTTC	CSAQAGGVSETQYF
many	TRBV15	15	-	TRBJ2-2	TGTGCCACCATGACGCCCGAGCAGGGCACCGGGGAGCTGTTTTTT	CATMTPEQGTGELFF
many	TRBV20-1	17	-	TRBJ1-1	TGCAGTGCTAGGGGTCGAGGGAGGGGCCCCATGAACACTGAAGCTTTCTTT	CSARGRGRGPMNTEAFF
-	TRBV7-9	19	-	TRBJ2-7	TGCGCCAGCAGCCAGGAGGCCCCCCCTGACGGACCGTCAACCTACGAGCAGTACTTC	CASSQEAPPDGPSTYEQYF
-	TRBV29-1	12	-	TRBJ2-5	TGCAGCAGTGAATATGGGGAGGAGACCCAGTACTTC	CSSEYGEETQYF
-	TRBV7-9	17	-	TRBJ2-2	TGTGCCAGCAGCTTAGACCAGACTACCCCGGGCACCGGGGAGCTGTTTTTT	CASSLDQTTPGTGELFF
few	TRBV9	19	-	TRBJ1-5	TGTGCCAGCAGCTCCCTAGATCGGGTGTGGGGTAATTGCAATCAGCCCCAGCATTTT	CASSSLDRVWGNCNQPQHF